This note documents a single T cell receptor beta chain sequence. The sample originates from a study of Graves' ophthalmopathy and Graves' hyperthyroidism. V was trimmed by 2 bases and J by 3 bases, leaving 11 bases between them. CDR3 length: 14 amino acids. Germline CDR1 is WSHSY and CDR2 is SAAADI. TCR beta CDR3 regions were amplified from RNA transcripts. Following a first-round RT-PCR that used HTBI primers, a second-round multiplex PCR was carried out. TCRdb redid the calling of the multiplex PCR reads with MiXCR, one entry per CDR3 protein. The sample contains 660,000 or so distinct CDR3 sequences, 35% to 50% of which appear only once. Clinical symptoms, serum thyroxine, TRAb, thyroid ultrasound and orbital computed tomography determined diagnosis.

The chain carries TRBV10-2 and TRBJ2-7; D is unresolved. Sequenced sample: peripheral blood. The receptor's source is an adult man with Graves' ophthalmopathy. The CDR3 here is CASSEPPGYYEQYF. The CDR3 DNA follows: TGCGCCAGCAGTGAGCCCCCCGGGTACTACGAGCAGTACTTC.